These 16 T cell receptor beta chains originate from one sample sequenced in a study of T cell responses to AZD1222 COVID-19 vaccine. This table comes from immunoSEQ multiplex PCR, and its TCRdb copy is limited to in-frame clones, with some not included. The sample shows 74,000 or so clones, approximately 81% of them seen only once. This specimen consisted of peripheral blood, obtained on day 0 of AZD1222 vaccination. These receptors were taken from an adult in good health.

J is TRBJ1-3 and V is TRBV6-5, with 8 bases aligning to TRBD1. Germline loops: CDR1 MNHEY, CDR2 SVGAGI. The CDR3 is 14 amino acids. J lost 8 bases, V lost 5 bases, and 8 bases had no gene match. This CDR3 is CASSLTTGADTIYF. DNA for the CDR3: TGTGCCAGCAGTCTGACGACAGGGGCGGACACCATATATTTT.

V usage is TRBV19 and J usage is TRBJ1-4, with D unclear. CDR1 and CDR2 (germline): LNHDA, SQIVND (reference sequence). V was clipped by 4 bases and J by 3 bases, with 12 bases between them. CDR3 length: 15 amino acids. The CDR3 region is CASSSTRTSNEKLFF. The CDR3 nucleotides are TGTGCCAGTAGTAGTACGAGGACTTCTAATGAAAAACTGTTTTTT.

The chain joins TRBV6-2 or TRBV6-3 to TRBJ2-6; TRBD1 aligns across 7 bases. Germline V gives CDR1 MNHEY, CDR2 SVGEGT. The CDR3 totals 18 residues. After removal of 7 bases from V and 1 base from J, the junction contained 13 bases not matched to a gene. The CDR3 reads CASTPFPPGGSGANVLTF. In DNA, the CDR3 is TGTGCCAGCACCCCATTCCCTCCAGGGGGTTCTGGGGCCAACGTCCTGACTTTC.

V and J are TRBV6-2 or TRBV6-3 and TRBJ1-1; D call uncertain. The CDR3 totals 12 residues. V was cut by 2 bases and J by 8 bases, with 9 bases left in between. Germline CDR1 MNHEY, CDR2 SVGEGT. The CDR3 protein is CASSYRASEAFF. The CDR3 DNA follows: TGTGCCAGCAGTTACAGGGCTTCCGAAGCTTTCTTT.

This CDR3 is CASSLSRTSGRPEQYF. The CDR3 DNA reads as TGTGCCAGCAGTTTATCCCGGACTAGCGGGAGGCCCGAGCAGTACTTC. The rearrangement uses TRBV28 and TRBJ2-7, with 14 bases matching TRBD2. Trimming cost V 1 base and J 6 bases; bases outside gene matches: 5. This CDR3 is built from 16 residues. CDR1 and CDR2 (germline): MDHEN, SYDVKM.

The chain couples TRBV6-1 to TRBJ1-2; 8 bases match TRBD1. The J segment lost 8 bases and the V segment lost 3 bases, leaving 5 bases of the junction unmatched. This CDR3 has 13 residues. Germline V gene sequence: CDR1 MNHNS, CDR2 SASEGT. The CDR3 bases are TGTGCCAGCAGTGAGCGGACAGGGTTAGGCTACACCTTC. Encoded protein: CASSERTGLGYTF.

The J gene is TRBJ2-7, the V gene TRBV24-1; D tentatively reads TRBD1 or TRBD2 (6 bases each). The V and J ends lost 2 bases and 3 bases respectively, with 19 bases between them. Germline loops: CDR1 KGHDR, CDR2 SFDVKD. The CDR3 loop spans 17 amino acids. The chain's CDR3 is CATSDSKGGWGVYEQYF. In DNA form, the CDR3 reads TGTGCCACCAGTGATTCCAAGGGGGGCTGGGGCGTCTACGAGCAGTACTTC.

V gene TRBV3-1 (or the pseudogene TRBV3-2) combines with J gene TRBJ2-5; the match to TRBD2 covers 9 bases. Looked up from germline, CDR1 is LGHDT and CDR2 is YNNKEL (reference sequence). This CDR3 has 15 residues. Losses at the gene ends were 2 bases for V and 7 bases for J; bases not matched to a gene: 8. The CDR3 is CASSQFGGGAGTQYF. The CDR3 nucleotides are TGTGCCAGCAGCCAATTTGGCGGGGGGGCAGGGACCCAGTACTTC.

The V gene is TRBV7-9, the J gene TRBJ1-4; D remains unclear. Trimming left V 8 bases short and J 6 bases short, with 13 bases between. Germline V gives CDR1 SEHNR, CDR2 FQNEAQ (reference sequence). The CDR3 is made up of 13 amino acids. The CDR3 nucleotides are TGTGCCAGCGGGAAGAATCAGGATGAAAAACTGTTTTTT. Protein product: CASGKNQDEKLFF. Filled out from reference TRBV7-9 and TRBJ1-4, the complete variable domain reads DTGVSQNPRHKITKRGQNVTFRCDPISEHNRLYWYRQTLGQGPEFLTYFQNEAQLEKSRLLSDRFSAERPKGSFSTLEIQRTEQGDSAMYLCASGKNQDEKLFFGSGTQLSVL.

The chain couples TRBV7-8 to TRBJ1-6, with D possibly being TRBD1 (6 bases). The germline gives CDR1 SGHVS, CDR2 FQNEAQ. Between the trimmed V and J ends, which lost 3 bases and 0 bases, there was a span of 24 bases. CDR3 size: 21 residues. CDR3 region: CASSLGARVYISGSYNSPLHF. CDR3 nucleotide sequence: TGTGCCAGCAGCTTGGGGGCCCGGGTTTACATTTCGGGCTCCTATAATTCACCCCTCCACTTT.

V gene TRBV19 combines with J gene TRBJ1-5, with no clear D. Trimming removed 1 base at V and 11 bases at J, with 6 bases between. Germline CDR1 is LNHDA and CDR2 is SQIVND (reference sequence). The CDR3 sequence is 11 residues long. The CDR3 DNA follows: TGTGCCAGTAGTATAGGTATTTCCCAGCATTTT. It is translated as CASSIGISQHF.

The genes are TRBV4-3 and TRBJ1-3; D gene uncertain. CDR1 and CDR2 from the germline V gene are LGHNA and YSLEER. V lost 4 bases to trimming and J lost 4 bases, with 20 bases between them. The CDR3 totals 17 residues. The CDR3 spells CASSPDVGTTLGNTIYF. In DNA, the CDR3 is TGCGCCAGCAGCCCCGACGTGGGAACAACGCTCGGAAACACCATATATTTT.

The genes are TRBV28 and TRBJ2-1; 8 bases are shared with TRBD1. The germline V gene has CDR1 MDHEN and CDR2 SYDVKM. Trimming removed 3 bases from V and 16 bases from J; junction bases left unmatched: 14. This CDR3 contains 14 residues. In nucleotides, the CDR3 is TGTGCCAGCAGTTTTGGGGGGACCGGGACAGGCTCCTTCTTC. Protein product: CASSFGGTGTGSFF.

The V and J genes are TRBV5-8 and TRBJ2-1; 7 bases match TRBD2. Unmatched junction bases numbered 7, after V lost 4 bases and J lost 0 bases. The length of the CDR3 is 16 residues. CDR1 is SGHTS and CDR2 is YDEGEE in the germline V gene. The CDR3 DNA is TGTGCCAGCAGCCCAGCGGGGAGAGGCTCCTACAATGAGCAGTTCTTC. It specifies CASSPAGRGSYNEQFF.

This clone is judged medium-sized (0.01 to 0.1%). The chain carries TRBV7-6 and TRBJ2-7; D is tentatively TRBD1 or TRBD2 (5 bases each). This CDR3 has 16 amino acids. Germline V lookup: CDR1 SGHVS, CDR2 FNYEAQ. The ends were cut back, 0 bases at V and 2 bases at J, with 14 bases in the middle. CDR3 in amino acids: CASSLAAGTVTYEQYF. The CDR3 DNA sequence: TGTGCCAGCAGCTTAGCGGCCGGGACGGTGACCTACGAGCAGTACTTC.

This clone occurred once. V usage is TRBV5-1 and J usage is TRBJ1-3; D not certain. Deletions cut 0 bases from V and 2 bases from J, with 9 bases between. There are 15 residues in the CDR3. Germline CDR1 is SGHRS and CDR2 is YFSETQ. In DNA, the CDR3 is TGCGCCAGCAGCTTGGGCACAGCCACTGGAAACACCATATATTTT. This sequence encodes CASSLGTATGNTIYF.